This is a list of T cell receptor beta chains from one sample in a study of T-cell reconstitution after alpha-beta-depleted transplantation in children. TCRdb independently ran MiXCR on the PCR reads; one entry per CDR3 protein. The table has a few hundred thousand distinct CDR3 sequences, 25% to 30% seen once. The sequencing used PBMCs, collected before TCRalphabeta/CD19-depleted stem cell transplant. The receptor set was obtained from a boy younger than two with Wiskott-Aldrich syndrome, due to receive a stem cell transplant. The CDR3 runs from the conserved cysteine through the conserved F or W.

J gene | V gene | CDR3 protein
TRBJ1-1 | TRBV20-1 | CSASGQRNTEAFF
TRBJ2-7 | TRBV15 | CATSRVRSGGVRNEQYF
TRBJ1-5 | TRBV7-2 | CASSSHGTGNQPQHF
TRBJ2-7 | TRBV12-3/TRBV12-4 | CASSLLAGATSYEQYF
TRBJ2-2 | TRBV24-1 | CATSDPGQGGNTGELFF
TRBJ2-1 | TRBV5-1 | CASSLAPSSHNEQFF
TRBJ1-1 | TRBV7-9 | CASSLMNRDTEAFF
TRBJ1-2 | TRBV20-1 | CSARRGADNYGYTF
TRBJ2-1 | TRBV28 | CASSSTLTSSYNEQFF
TRBJ2-7 | TRBV28 | CASRTGMIYEQYF
TRBJ2-2 | TRBV6-1 | CASTGTSPTGELFF
TRBJ2-1 | TRBV18 | CASSPTQGRYNEQFF
TRBJ2-7 | TRBV20-1 | CSANREYEQYF
TRBJ2-1 | TRBV25-1 | CASSELGTSSSYNEQFF
TRBJ2-1 | TRBV10-3 | CAISGTSGSPDEQFF
TRBJ2-7 | TRBV5-1 | CASSLGPGTGYEQYF
TRBJ1-2 | TRBV5-1 | CASSSGQGANYGYTF
TRBJ2-1 | TRBV5-4 | CASSETGYTYNEQFF
TRBJ1-4 | TRBV14 | CASSKGQVKEKLFF
TRBJ1-5 | TRBV6-5 | CASSYSLGRQAGSNQPQHF
TRBJ1-6 | TRBV28 | CASSFRDRSNSPLHF
TRBJ2-1 | TRBV7-2 | CASSKDRGRIDEQFF
TRBJ2-4 | TRBV5-1 | CASSLLAGGPDKNIQYF
TRBJ1-1 | TRBV6-5 | CASSSGTGIEAFF
TRBJ1-1 | TRBV18 | CASSPSFPGNEAFF
TRBJ2-2 | TRBV7-8 | CASSRMPGQGAHTGELFF
TRBJ2-7 | TRBV20-1 | CSARASYSYEQYF
TRBJ2-3 | TRBV7-8 | CASSSRDRGTDTHYF
TRBJ2-5 | TRBV29-1 | CSGSQGEETQYF
TRBJ1-1 | TRBV20-1 | CSARPGSNTEAFF
TRBJ1-1 | TRBV20-1 | CSARGGRTEAFF
TRBJ2-5 | TRBV12-3/TRBV12-4 | CASSFNSGRQETQYF
TRBJ1-2 | TRBV18 | CASSASPVTNYGYTF
TRBJ1-6 | TRBV30 | CAWSSRGDSPLHF
TRBJ1-1 | TRBV6-2/TRBV6-3 | CASSSAPERVWNTEAFF
TRBJ2-7 | TRBV7-2 | CASSSDKGALREQYF
TRBJ2-7 | TRBV30 | CAWSVGQGVNEQYF
TRBJ2-3 | TRBV5-1 | CASSPDSGTDTQYF
TRBJ1-5 | TRBV12-3/TRBV12-4 | CASRWTGINQPQHF
TRBJ1-6 | TRBV27 | CASSFEGGRDSPLHF
TRBJ2-5 | TRBV5-1 | CASSLVTSGRSAETQYF
TRBJ2-3 | TRBV5-1 | CASSLNGRPDTQYF
TRBJ2-5 | TRBV7-2 | CASSPQRGETQYF
TRBJ2-1 | TRBV5-1 | CASSSGGSNEQFF
TRBJ2-7 | TRBV7-2 | CASRPVKGYEQYF
TRBJ2-1 | TRBV5-1 | CASSPGSGAPYNEQFF
TRBJ2-3 | TRBV5-1 | CASSLLLPSTDTQYF
TRBJ2-7 | TRBV29-1 | CSVELTSGSEQYF
TRBJ2-1 | TRBV7-2 | CASSLEREINEQFF
TRBJ2-1 | TRBV20-1 | CSARGPAGGPDEQFF